The TCR beta chain under discussion was sequenced for a study of T-cell reconstitution after alpha-beta-depleted transplantation in children. V was clipped by 0 bases and J by 1 base, with 7 bases between them. The length of the CDR3 is 15 residues. Germline-derived CDR1 and CDR2 are SGHRS and YFSETQ. General observations from the study: Newly produced T cells mostly provided counts and TCRbeta diversity after one year, as hyperexpanded clones declined. Surviving thymic progenitors and recipient T cells were the source of high TCRbeta diversity at day 60 in some patients.

About this clonotype itself: Its antigen remains unknown.

A library of TCRbeta sequences, prepared with unique molecular identifiers, was generated. TCRdb reanalysed the PCR reads using MiXCR and keeps one entry per CDR3 protein. Of 450,000 to 600,000 distinct CDR3 sequences in the sample, over 10% were seen once. The sample here was PBMCs, mostly from graft donor cells, taken 360 days after TCRalphabeta/CD19-depleted stem cell transplant. The chain carries TRBV5-1 and TRBJ2-2; tentative D call: TRBD2 (5 bases). The clonotype originates from a male patient between 5 and 17 years old who had a stem cell transplant for acute myeloid leukemia, so the T cells may come from the graft donor. The chain's CDR3 is CASSLARGNTGELFF. CDR3 bases: TGCGCCAGCAGCTTGGCTCGGGGGAACACCGGGGAGCTGTTTTTT.